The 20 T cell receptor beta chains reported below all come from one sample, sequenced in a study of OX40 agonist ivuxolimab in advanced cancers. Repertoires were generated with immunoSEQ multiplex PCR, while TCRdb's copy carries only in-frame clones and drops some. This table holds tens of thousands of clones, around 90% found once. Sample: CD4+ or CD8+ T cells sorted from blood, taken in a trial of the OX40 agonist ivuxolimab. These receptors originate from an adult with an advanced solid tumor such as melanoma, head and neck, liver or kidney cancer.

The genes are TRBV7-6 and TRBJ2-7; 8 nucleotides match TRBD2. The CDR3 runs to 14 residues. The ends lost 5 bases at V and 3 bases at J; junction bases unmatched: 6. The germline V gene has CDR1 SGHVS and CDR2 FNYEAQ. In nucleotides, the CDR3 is TGTGCCAGCAGCCCACCGGGGGGGCGCTACGAGCAGTACTTC. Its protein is CASSPPGGRYEQYF. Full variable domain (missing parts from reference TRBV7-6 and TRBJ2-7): GAGVSQSPRYKVTKRGQDVALRCDPISGHVSLYWYRQALGQGPEFLTYFNYEAQQDKSGLPNDRFSAERPEGSISTLTIQRTEQRDSAMYRCASSPPGGRYEQYFGPGTRLTVT.

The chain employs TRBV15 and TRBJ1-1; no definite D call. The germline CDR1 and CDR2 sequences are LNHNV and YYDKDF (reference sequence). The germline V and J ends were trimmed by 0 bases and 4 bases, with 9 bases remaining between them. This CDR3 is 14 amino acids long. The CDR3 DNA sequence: TGTGCCACCAGCAGAGAGTGGCAGCGCACTGAAGCTTTCTTT. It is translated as CATSREWQRTEAFF.

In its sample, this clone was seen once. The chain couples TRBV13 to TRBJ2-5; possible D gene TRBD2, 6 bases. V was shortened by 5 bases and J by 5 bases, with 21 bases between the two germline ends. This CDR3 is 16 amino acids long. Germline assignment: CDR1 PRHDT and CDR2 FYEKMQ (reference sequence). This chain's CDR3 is CASSPQGVGREETQYF. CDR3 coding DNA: TGTGCCAGCAGCCCCCAGGGAGTGGGTCGGGAGGAGACCCAGTACTTC.

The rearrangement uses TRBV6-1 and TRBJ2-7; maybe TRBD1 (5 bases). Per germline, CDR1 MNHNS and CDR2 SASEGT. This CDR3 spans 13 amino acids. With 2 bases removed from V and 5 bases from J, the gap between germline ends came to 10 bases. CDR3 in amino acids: CASSERAGNEQYF. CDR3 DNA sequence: TGTGCCAGCAGTGAACGGGCAGGGAACGAGCAGTACTTC.

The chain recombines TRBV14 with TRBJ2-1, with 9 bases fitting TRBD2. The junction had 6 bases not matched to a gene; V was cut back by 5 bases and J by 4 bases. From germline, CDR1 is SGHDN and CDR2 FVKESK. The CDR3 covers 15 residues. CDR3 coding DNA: TGTGCCAGCAGCTCGACTAGCGGTAAATACAATGAGCAGTTCTTC. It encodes CASSSTSGKYNEQFF.

CDR3 in DNA: TGTGCCAGCAGTGAATATAACGATGGGGGACGAGACCAGCCCCAGCATTTT. This translates into CASSEYNDGGRDQPQHF. The rearrangement uses TRBV25-1 and TRBJ1-5; the D gene is possibly TRBD1 (5 bases). The CDR3 loop spans 17 amino acids. Germline CDR1 is MGHDK and CDR2 is SYGVNS. Trimming pared 0 bases from V and 7 bases from J, leaving 19 bases between.

CDR3 protein: CATTSRDRETQYF. The CDR3 DNA sequence: TGTGCCACCACCTCCCGGGATAGAGAGACCCAGTACTTC. The chain employs TRBV15 and TRBJ2-5; possible D gene TRBD2, 5 bases. V shed 7 bases and J shed 4 bases, with 13 bases lying between them. The V gene's germline CDR1 is LNHNV and CDR2 YYDKDF (reference sequence). There are 13 residues in the CDR3.

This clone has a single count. Here the CDR3 reads CASSLAGMNTEAFF. CDR3 bases: TGTGCCAGCAGCTTAGCAGGGATGAACACTGAAGCTTTCTTT. The chain uses TRBV7-6 and TRBJ1-1; D remains unclear. With 0 bases removed from V and 0 bases from J, the gap between germline ends came to 5 bases. The CDR3 spans 14 residues. Germline V gene sequence: CDR1 SGHVS, CDR2 FNYEAQ.

The CDR3 DNA sequence: TGTGCCAGCAGCTTAGCAACAGGGTGGCAGACCCAGTACTTC. This gives the protein CASSLATGWQTQYF. The chain links TRBV7-9 to TRBJ2-5; tentative D call: TRBD1 (6 bases). In germline, CDR1 is SEHNR, CDR2 FQNEAQ (reference sequence). The V end lost 0 bases, the J end lost 6 bases, and 11 bases lay between the germline ends. The CDR3 is 14 amino acids.

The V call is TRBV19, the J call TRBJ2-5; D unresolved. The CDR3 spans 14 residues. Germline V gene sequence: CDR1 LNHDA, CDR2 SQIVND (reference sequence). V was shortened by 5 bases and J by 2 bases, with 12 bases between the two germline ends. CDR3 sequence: CASSVPSFQETQYF. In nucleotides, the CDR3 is TGTGCCAGTAGTGTCCCATCCTTTCAAGAGACCCAGTACTTC.

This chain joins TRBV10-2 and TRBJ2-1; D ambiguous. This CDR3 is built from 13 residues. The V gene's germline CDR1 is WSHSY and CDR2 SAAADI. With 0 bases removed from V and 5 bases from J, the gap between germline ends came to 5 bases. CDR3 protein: CASSESTDNEQFF. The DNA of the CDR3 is TGCGCCAGCAGTGAGTCGACTGACAATGAGCAGTTCTTC.

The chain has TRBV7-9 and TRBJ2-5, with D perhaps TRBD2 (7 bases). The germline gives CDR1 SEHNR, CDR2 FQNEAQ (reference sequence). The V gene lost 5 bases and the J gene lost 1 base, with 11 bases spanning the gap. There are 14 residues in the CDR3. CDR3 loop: CASSQGGVQETQYF. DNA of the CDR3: TGTGCCAGCAGCCAAGGGGGGGTCCAAGAGACCCAGTACTTC. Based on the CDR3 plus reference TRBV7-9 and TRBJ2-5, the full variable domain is DTGVSQNPRHKITKRGQNVTFRCDPISEHNRLYWYRQTLGQGPEFLTYFQNEAQLEKSRLLSDRFSAERPKGSFSTLEIQRTEQGDSAMYLCASSQGGVQETQYFGPGTRLLVL.

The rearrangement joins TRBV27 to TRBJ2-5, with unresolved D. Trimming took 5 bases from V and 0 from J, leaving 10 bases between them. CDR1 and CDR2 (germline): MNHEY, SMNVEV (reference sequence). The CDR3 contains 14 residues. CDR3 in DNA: TGTGCCAGCAGTCTACTGACAAACCAAGAGACCCAGTACTTC. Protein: CASSLLTNQETQYF.

In DNA form, the CDR3 reads TGTGCCAGCCCCCGTCGGCTACTCCGAGAGACCCAGTACTTC. Translating gives CASPRRLLRETQYF. The chain has TRBV7-9 and TRBJ2-5; no reliable D call. Germline values: CDR1 SEHNR, CDR2 FQNEAQ (reference sequence). This CDR3 is built from 14 residues. The ends were cut back, 8 bases at V and 4 bases at J, with 17 bases in the middle.

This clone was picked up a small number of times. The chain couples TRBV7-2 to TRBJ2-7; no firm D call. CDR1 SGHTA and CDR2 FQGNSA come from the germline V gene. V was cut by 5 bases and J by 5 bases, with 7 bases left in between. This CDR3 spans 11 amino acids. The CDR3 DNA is TGTGCCAGCAGCGTTTCCCACGAGCAGTACTTC. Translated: CASSVSHEQYF.

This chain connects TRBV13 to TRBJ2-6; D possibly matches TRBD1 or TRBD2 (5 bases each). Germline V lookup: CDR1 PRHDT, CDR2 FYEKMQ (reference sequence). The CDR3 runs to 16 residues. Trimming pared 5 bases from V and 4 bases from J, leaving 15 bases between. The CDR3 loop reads CASSDVGTKGANVLTF. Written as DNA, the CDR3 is TGTGCCAGCAGCGATGTAGGGACCAAGGGGGCCAACGTCCTGACTTTC.

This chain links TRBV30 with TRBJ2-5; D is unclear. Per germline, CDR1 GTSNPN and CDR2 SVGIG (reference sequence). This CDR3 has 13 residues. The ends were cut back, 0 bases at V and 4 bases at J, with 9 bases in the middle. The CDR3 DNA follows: TGTGCCTGGAGTGTACTGTTGGGAGAGACCCAGTACTTC. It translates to CAWSVLLGETQYF.

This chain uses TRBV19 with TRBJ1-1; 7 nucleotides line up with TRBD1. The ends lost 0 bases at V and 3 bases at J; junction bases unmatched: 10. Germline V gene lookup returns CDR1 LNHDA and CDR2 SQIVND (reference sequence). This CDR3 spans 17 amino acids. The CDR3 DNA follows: TGTGCCAGTAGTATAGACAGGGGGAACTATCTGGACACTGAAGCTTTCTTT. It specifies CASSIDRGNYLDTEAFF.

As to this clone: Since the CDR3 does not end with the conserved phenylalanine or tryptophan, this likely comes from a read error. DNA of the CDR3: TGCGCCAGCAGCCAAGATTTGACACCGAGCTCCTACGAGCAGTACCTC. Translating it yields CASSQDLTPSSYEQYL. The chain employs TRBV4-1 and TRBJ2-7, with D unresolved. Germline V gene lookup returns CDR1 MGHRA and CDR2 YSYEKL. This CDR3 spans 16 amino acids. The V end was cut by 0 bases, the J end by 0 bases, with 12 bases between.

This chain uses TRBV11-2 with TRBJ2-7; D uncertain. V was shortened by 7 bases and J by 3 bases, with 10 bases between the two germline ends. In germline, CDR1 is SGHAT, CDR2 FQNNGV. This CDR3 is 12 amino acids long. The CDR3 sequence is CASNRAGYEQYF. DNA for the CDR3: TGTGCCAGCAACCGGGCCGGCTACGAGCAGTACTTC.